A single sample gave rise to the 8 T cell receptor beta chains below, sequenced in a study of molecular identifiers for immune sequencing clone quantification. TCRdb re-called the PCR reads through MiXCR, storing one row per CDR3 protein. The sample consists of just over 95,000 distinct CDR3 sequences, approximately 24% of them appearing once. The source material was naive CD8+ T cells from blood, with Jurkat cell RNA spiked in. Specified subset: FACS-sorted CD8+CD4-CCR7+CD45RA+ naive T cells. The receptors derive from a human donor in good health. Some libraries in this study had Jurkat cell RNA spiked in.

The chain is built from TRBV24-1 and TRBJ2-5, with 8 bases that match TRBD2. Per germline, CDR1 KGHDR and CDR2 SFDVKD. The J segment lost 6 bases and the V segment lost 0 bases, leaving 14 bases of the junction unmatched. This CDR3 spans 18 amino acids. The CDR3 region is CATSDLQYREGLRKTQYF. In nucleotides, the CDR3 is TGTGCCACCAGTGATTTGCAATACCGGGAGGGCCTTAGAAAGACCCAGTACTTC.

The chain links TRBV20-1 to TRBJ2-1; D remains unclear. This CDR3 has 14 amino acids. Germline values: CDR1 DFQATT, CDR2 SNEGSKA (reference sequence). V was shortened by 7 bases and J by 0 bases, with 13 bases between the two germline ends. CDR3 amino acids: CSVKALSSYNEQFF. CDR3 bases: TGCAGTGTTAAAGCCCTTAGCTCCTACAATGAGCAGTTCTTC.

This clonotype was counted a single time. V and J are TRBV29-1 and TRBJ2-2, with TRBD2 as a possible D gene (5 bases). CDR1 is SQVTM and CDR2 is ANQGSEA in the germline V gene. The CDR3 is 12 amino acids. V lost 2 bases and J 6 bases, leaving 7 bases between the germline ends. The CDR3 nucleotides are TGCAGCGTTGAACTAGCCGCCGGGGAGCTGTTTTTT. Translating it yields CSVELAAGELFF.

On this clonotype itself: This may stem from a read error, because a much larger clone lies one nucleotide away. CDR3 sequence (DNA): TGCAGCGTTGAAGCCCGGGACAGGCTATCCTACGAGCAGTACTTC. This encodes CSVEARDRLSYEQYF. This chain connects TRBV29-1 to TRBJ2-7; 8 bases are a match to TRBD1. Germline CDR1 and CDR2: SQVTM and ANQGSEA. This CDR3 contains 15 residues. V trimming: 1 base; J trimming: 1 base; junction bases outside the gene matches: 6.

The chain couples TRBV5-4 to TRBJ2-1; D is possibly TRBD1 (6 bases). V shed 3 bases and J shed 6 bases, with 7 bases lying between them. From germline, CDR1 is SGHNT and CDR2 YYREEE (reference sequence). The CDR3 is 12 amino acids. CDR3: CASSSGVNEQFF. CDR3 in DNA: TGTGCCAGCAGCTCAGGGGTCAATGAGCAGTTCTTC.

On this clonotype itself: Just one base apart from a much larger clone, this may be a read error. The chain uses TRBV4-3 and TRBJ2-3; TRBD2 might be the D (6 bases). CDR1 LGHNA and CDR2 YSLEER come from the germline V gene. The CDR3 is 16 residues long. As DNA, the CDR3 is TGCGCCAGCGGCCAAGAGGGGCCCGGGAGCGCAGATACGCAGTATTTT. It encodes CASGQEGPGSADTQYF.

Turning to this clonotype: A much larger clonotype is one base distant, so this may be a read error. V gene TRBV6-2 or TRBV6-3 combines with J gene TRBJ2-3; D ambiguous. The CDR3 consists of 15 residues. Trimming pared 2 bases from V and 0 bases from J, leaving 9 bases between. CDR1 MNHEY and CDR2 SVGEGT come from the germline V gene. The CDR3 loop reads CASSYTSGSTDTQYF. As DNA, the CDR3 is TGTGCCAGCAGTTACACGTCCGGGAGCACAGATACGCAGTATTTT.

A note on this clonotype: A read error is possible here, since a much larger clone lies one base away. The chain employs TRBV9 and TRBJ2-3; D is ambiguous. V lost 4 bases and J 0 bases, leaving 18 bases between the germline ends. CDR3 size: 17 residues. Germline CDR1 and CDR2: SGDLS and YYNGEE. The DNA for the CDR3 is TGTGCCAGCAGCATAGAGGCAAGCAGACCTAGCACAGATACGCAGTATTTT. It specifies CASSIEASRPSTDTQYF.